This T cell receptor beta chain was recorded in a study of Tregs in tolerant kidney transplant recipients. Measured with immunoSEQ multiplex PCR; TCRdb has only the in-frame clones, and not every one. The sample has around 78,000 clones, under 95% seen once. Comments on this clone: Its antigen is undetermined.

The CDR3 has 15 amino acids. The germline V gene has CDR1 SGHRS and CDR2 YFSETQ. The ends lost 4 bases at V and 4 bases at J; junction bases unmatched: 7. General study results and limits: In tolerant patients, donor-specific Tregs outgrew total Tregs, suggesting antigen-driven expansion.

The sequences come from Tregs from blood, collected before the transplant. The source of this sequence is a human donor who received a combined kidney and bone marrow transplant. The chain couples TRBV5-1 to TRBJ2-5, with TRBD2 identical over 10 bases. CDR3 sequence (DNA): TGCGCCAGCAGCCCCCAGCGGGAGGGTGGAGAGACCCAGTACTTC. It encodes CASSPQREGGETQYF.